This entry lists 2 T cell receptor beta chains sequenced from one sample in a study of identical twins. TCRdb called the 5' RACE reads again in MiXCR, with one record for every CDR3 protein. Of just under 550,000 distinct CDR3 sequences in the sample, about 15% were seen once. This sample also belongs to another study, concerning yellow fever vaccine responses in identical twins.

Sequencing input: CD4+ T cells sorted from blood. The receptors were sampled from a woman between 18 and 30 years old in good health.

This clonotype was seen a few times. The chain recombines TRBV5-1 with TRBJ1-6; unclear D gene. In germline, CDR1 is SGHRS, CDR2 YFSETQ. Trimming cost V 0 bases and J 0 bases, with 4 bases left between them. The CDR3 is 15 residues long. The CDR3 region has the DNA TGCGCCAGCAGCTTGGTCAGCTCCTATAATTCACCCCTCCACTTT. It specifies CASSLVSSYNSPLHF.

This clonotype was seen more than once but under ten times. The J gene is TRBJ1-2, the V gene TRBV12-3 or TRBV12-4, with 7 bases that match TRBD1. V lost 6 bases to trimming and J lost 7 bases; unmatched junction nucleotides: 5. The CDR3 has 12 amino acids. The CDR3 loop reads CASSWPGGGYTF. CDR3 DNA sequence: TGTGCCAGCAGCTGGCCAGGGGGTGGCTACACCTTC.